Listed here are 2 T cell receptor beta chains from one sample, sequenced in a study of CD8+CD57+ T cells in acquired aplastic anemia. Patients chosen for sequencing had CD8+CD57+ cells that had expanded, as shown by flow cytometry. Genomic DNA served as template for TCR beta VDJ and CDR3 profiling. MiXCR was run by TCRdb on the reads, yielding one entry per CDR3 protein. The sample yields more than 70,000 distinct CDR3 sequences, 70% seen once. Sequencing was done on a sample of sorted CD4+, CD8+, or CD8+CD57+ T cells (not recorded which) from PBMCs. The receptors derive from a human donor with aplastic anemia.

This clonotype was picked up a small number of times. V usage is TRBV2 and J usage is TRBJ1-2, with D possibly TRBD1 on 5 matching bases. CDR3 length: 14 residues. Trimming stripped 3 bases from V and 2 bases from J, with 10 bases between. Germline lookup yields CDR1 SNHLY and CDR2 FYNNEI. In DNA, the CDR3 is TGTGCCAGCAGTGAGATAGGGACGAACTATGGCTACACCTTC. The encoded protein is CASSEIGTNYGYTF. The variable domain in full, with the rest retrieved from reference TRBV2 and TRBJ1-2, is EPEVTQTPSHQVTQMGQEVILRCVPISNHLYFYWYRQILGQKVEFLVSFYNNEISEKSEIFDDQFSVERPDGSNFTLKIRSTKLEDSAMYFCASSEIGTNYGYTFGSGTRLTVV.

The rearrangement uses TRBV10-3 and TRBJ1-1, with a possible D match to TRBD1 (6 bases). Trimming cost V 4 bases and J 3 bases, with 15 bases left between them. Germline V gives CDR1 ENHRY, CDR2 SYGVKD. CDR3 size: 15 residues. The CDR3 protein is CAISARHREDTEAFF. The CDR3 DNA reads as TGTGCCATCAGTGCTCGACACAGGGAGGACACTGAAGCTTTCTTT.